These 7 T cell receptor beta chains were sequenced from one sample in a study of identical twins. TCRdb itself ran the 5' RACE reads through MiXCR, one entry per CDR3 protein. Counted here are roughly 630,000 distinct CDR3 sequences, roughly 7.2% occurring once; the ten biggest clones make up 1.5% to 2%. The same data also went into a second study, on yellow fever vaccine responses in identical twins.

The sample was PBMCs. These TCRs come from a woman between 18 and 30 years old in good health.

This clonotype was recorded at least ten times. The genes are TRBV12-3 or TRBV12-4 and TRBJ2-1; 10 bases map to TRBD2. The CDR3 loop spans 14 amino acids. J was trimmed by 7 bases and V by 7 bases; bases with no gene match: 7. CDR3 loop: CASTEREGSNEQFF. The CDR3 DNA reads as TGTGCCAGCACGGAGCGGGAGGGTTCAAATGAGCAGTTCTTC.

This clonotype was seen more than once but under ten times. The chain joins TRBV20-1 to TRBJ2-5; the D gene is possibly TRBD1 (5 bases). Per the germline V gene, CDR1 is DFQATT and CDR2 is SNEGSKA (reference sequence). Trimming pared 5 bases from V and 0 bases from J, leaving 7 bases between. The CDR3 consists of 12 residues. CDR3 protein: CSARQNQETQYF. The CDR3 DNA sequence: TGCAGTGCTCGACAGAACCAAGAGACCCAGTACTTC.

The chain has TRBV29-1 and TRBJ2-2, with D unclear. The CDR3 has 12 residues. Germline CDR1 reads SQVTM; CDR2 reads ANQGSEA. Between the trimmed V and J ends, which lost 8 bases and 1 base, there was a span of 8 bases. In nucleotides, the CDR3 is TGCAGCACCGTCGGGAACACCGGGGAGCTGTTTTTT. Translation gives CSTVGNTGELFF.

The chain joins TRBV12-3 or TRBV12-4 to TRBJ2-1; 11 bases match TRBD2. This CDR3 comprises 17 residues. J lost 1 base, V lost 5 bases, and 7 bases had no gene match. The CDR3 DNA follows: TGTGCCAGCAGTCCCTCTAGCGGGGGGAGGTCCTACAATGAGCAGTTCTTC. Protein product: CASSPSSGGRSYNEQFF.

This clonotype occurred many times. The rearrangement uses TRBV28 and TRBJ2-5, with TRBD2 matching over 9 bases. The germline V gene encodes CDR1 MDHEN and CDR2 SYDVKM. V trimming: 3 bases; J trimming: 5 bases; junction bases outside the gene matches: 13. This CDR3 comprises 17 residues. The CDR3 loop is CASSFKSGRSFRETQYF. Written as DNA, the CDR3 is TGTGCCAGCAGTTTTAAAAGCGGGAGGAGTTTTAGGGAGACCCAGTACTTC.

The genes are TRBV29-1 and TRBJ2-1; D is unclear. The germline CDR1 and CDR2 sequences are SQVTM and ANQGSEA. V dropped 5 bases and J dropped 6 bases, with 11 bases sitting between them. The CDR3 totals 12 residues. The CDR3 bases are TGCAGCGTTAGATCTACATCCAATGAGCAGTTCTTC. Protein product: CSVRSTSNEQFF.

This clonotype has a count of ten or more. The V call is TRBV15, the J call TRBJ1-1; D ambiguous. V shed 0 bases and J shed 3 bases, with 5 bases lying between them. Germline V CDR1 and CDR2: LNHNV, YYDKDF (reference sequence). This CDR3 comprises 13 residues. The CDR3 sequence is CATSRDPHTEAFF. CDR3 nucleotides: TGTGCCACCAGCAGAGATCCTCACACTGAAGCTTTCTTT. Variable domain in full (rest from reference TRBV15 and TRBJ1-1): DAMVIQNPRYQVTQFGKPVTLSCSQTLNHNVMYWYQQKSSQAPKLLFHYYDKDFNNEADTPDNFQSRRPNTSFCFLDIRSPGLGDTAMYLCATSRDPHTEAFFGQGTRLTVV.